This record concerns one T cell receptor (beta chain) sequence. Antigen specificity is unknown. The study ran its PCR with 60 Vbeta and 13 Jbeta primers. Profiling relied on immunoSEQ multiplex PCR, and the TCRdb table lists in-frame clones only, not all of them. Of tens of thousands of clones in the sample, more than 60% are singletons; the top ten hold roughly 20%. The CDR3 is 11 residues long. CDR1 GTSNPN and CDR2 SVGIG come from the germline V gene (reference sequence). The V segment lost 5 bases and the J segment 6 bases; nucleotides outside the gene matches: 3. The data originate from a study of cytomegalovirus exposure and HLA in healthy donors. Study-wide results and caveats: Further analysis, carried out later, found HLA-associated TCR beta chains more clonally expanded than equally common other chains. The authors later found TCR association rates varying by HLA locus, with DRB1 most and HLA-C fewest. Reported findings show TCR beta sequences accurately forecast HLA-A and HLA-B alleles in most subjects. Owing to their indistinguishability, certain V segments, notably TRBV6-2 and TRBV6-3, were excluded.

The sequence came from a man aged 50-60 years in good health and CMV-seropositive. The rearrangement joins TRBV30 to TRBJ1-2, with TRBD1 matching 7 bases. The source material was PBMCs. The CDR3 protein is CAWGQVDGYTF. The CDR3 DNA reads TGTGCCTGGGGACAGGTGGATGGCTACACCTTC.